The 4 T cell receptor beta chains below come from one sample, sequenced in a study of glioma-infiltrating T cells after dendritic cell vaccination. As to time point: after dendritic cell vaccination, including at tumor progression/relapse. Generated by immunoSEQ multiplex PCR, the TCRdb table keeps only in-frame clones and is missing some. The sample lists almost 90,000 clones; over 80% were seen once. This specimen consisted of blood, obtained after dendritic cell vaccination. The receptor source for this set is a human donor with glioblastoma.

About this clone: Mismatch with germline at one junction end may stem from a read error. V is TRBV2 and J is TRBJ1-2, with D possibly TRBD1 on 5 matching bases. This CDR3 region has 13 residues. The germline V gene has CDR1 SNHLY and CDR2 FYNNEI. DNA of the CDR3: TGCCTCAGGGCAAACGGCATGACCTATGGCTACACCTTC. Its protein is CLRANGMTYGYTF.

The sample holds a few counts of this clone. The CDR3 reads CASSPDSGFHGYTF. The CDR3 bases are TGTGCCAGCAGCCCCGATTCGGGGTTCCATGGCTACACCTTC. The chain couples TRBV7-8 to TRBJ1-2; no clear D gene. The CDR3 is made up of 14 amino acids. V lost 5 bases and J 6 bases, leaving 16 bases between the germline ends. Germline V gives CDR1 SGHVS, CDR2 FQNEAQ.

The DNA of the CDR3 is TGTGCCAGCAGTTTCGGGGGGGCGGGGGAGCAGTACTTC. Translating it yields CASSFGGAGEQYF. The rearrangement uses TRBV27 and TRBJ2-7; the match to TRBD2 covers 8 bases. Germline CDR1 is MNHEY and CDR2 is SMNVEV (reference sequence). V was clipped by 3 bases and J by 7 bases; unmatched bases: 5. The CDR3 spans 13 residues.

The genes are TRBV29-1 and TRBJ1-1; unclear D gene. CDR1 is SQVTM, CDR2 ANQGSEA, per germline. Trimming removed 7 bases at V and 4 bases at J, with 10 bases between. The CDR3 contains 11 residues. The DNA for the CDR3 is TGCAGCGGGGGTGGAGGCACTGAAGCTTTCTTT. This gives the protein CSGGGGTEAFF.